This paragraph reports one TCR beta chain. What this receptor recognizes is not known. No base quality values were provided; no much bigger clone lies one nucleotide off. The library came from 5' RACE. Sequenced using an Illumina HiSeq 2500. A second PCR of about 7 to 12 cycles was run with a J-beta primer mix and a sample-barcoded 5' primer. Each TCR beta cDNA molecule received a unique molecular identifier from a template-switch 5' adaptor carrying 12 random nucleotides. Each sample yielded at least 3 million CDR3-containing paired-end reads. All of the RNA was converted into first-strand cDNA using the Mint cDNA synthesis kit, with a TRBC-specific oligonucleotide serving as the primer. Following uracil-DNA glycosylase treatment, all cDNA underwent a first 18-cycle PCR with the universal primers M1SS and BC2_uni_R. The study's processing was this. Normalization of each sample was performed by random selection of 1 million high-quality reads, each carrying a distinct molecular identifier. Instead of being binned into consensus sequences, reads that shared molecular identifiers were thrown out. CDR3 identification, clonotype clustering and error correction used MiTCR with a Q25 quality threshold and the strictest error-elimination algorithm. A nonparametric unseen species model using Euler transformation provided a lower-bound estimate of total TCR beta diversity. TCRdb ran its own pipeline on the public reads, namely fastp trimming at Q25 and MiXCR clone calling, and kept in-frame beta chains. Every CDR3 protein is listed once, alongside the most common genes and DNA of its rows. It is TCRdb's table, rather than the study itself, that gives the V and J calls and clone size. This sample has about a million distinct CDR3 sequences in its table, and roughly 47% of those were observed once. The biggest ten clones account for about a fifth of the sample.

This sample stems from a study of blood T cells in healthy people across ages (dated by TCRdb to between 2015 and 2016). In the study overall: In model experiments, template switching captured roughly one uniquely barcoded TCR beta cDNA molecule for every two T cells. Donors of different ages were randomly distributed across sequencing lanes to avoid experimental bias. The study analyzed two additional independent replicas of 1 million unique cDNA reads from the same blood draw for two donors, one aged 18 to 30 and one aged 80 or older. To track age-related changes in TCR beta repertoire diversity, the study relied on deep sequencing normalized with unique cDNA molecular identifiers. The donors were divided into four age groups: young (average around 17 years), middle-aged (about 41), aged (about 56) and long-lived (about 79). Overall study results and their limits: The percentage of naive T cells measured by flow cytometry correlated strongly with observed TCR beta diversity. Compared with the aged group, the long-lived group had more naive CD4+ T cells, fewer expanded clones and increased TCR diversity, suggesting age selection. Since profiling was done on bulk unsorted PBMCs, naive and antigen-experienced compartments could not be conclusively compared. Observed TCR beta diversity per million T cells fell roughly linearly with age, and a significant reduction was already apparent by age about 43. Because donor CMV infection status was unknown, age-related changes in expanded clonotypes were potentially confounded. Estimates of total diversity based on one million sequenced T cells were considered lower bounds and underestimates.

From the cysteine up to the phenylalanine, the CDR3 has a length of 13 residues. The only DNA kept is the CDR3, 39 bases in frame from the first base. Systemically healthy Caucasian individuals from Russia, approximately 39 in total and aged roughly 6 to 100 years, were included as donors. Approximately 10 milliliters of peripheral blood were collected from each donor into EDTA-treated Vacutainer tubes. Ficoll-Paque density-gradient centrifugation was used to isolate PBMCs, with at least 7 million per sample. Trizol reagent was used to extract total RNA from PBMCs, with at least 6 micrograms per sample. For every donor, flow cytometry on a PBMC aliquot measured the percentage of naive CD45RAhigh/CD27high T cells.

The rearranged chain carries TRBV12-3 or TRBV12-4 and TRBJ2-7, with the D gene call left open. The assigned J gene may be wrong: the sequence end matches TRBJ2-5 better. Sample: blood. The TCR sequence derives from a woman aged 60 to 75 in good health. In nucleotide form, the sequence is TGTGCCAGCAGTTTATTCCTAGAAGAGACCCAGTACTTC. This gives the protein CASSLFLEETQYF.